The source of this T cell receptor beta chain is a study of T cell repertoires in cytomegalovirus infection. About the research overall: HLA-B-restricted CMV epitopes that are well studied were used alongside recently identified HLA-C-restricted ones. Matching HLA type and CMV infection were both indicated by public TCR beta signatures. Regarding the study as a whole: Cumulative public TCR beta family frequency identified CMV carriers with the relevant HLA. In two of eight donors, the top clonotype was HLA-C-restricted CMV-specific.

The V segment lost 8 bases and the J segment 6 bases; nucleotides outside the gene matches: 15. Germline assignment: CDR1 MGHDK and CDR2 SYGVNS. The length of the CDR3 is 15 residues. With regard to this clonotype: Its antigen remains unknown.

MiXCR, applied by TCRdb to the reads, yields one record per CDR3 protein. The table has hundreds of thousands of distinct CDR3 sequences, around 35% seen once; the top ten hold 18%. The sample was cultured PBMCs, taken from culture after CMV antigen stimulation. The chain combines TRBV25-1 with TRBJ2-5, with TRBD1 identical over 7 bases. The TCR sequence derives from a human donor in good health (CMV status not recorded). Some clones in this sample may be carry-over from other donors' samples. The CDR3 sequence is CASGGKGQSPKTQYF. CDR3 nucleotides: TGTGCCAGCGGGGGCAAGGGACAGAGCCCGAAGACCCAGTACTTC.